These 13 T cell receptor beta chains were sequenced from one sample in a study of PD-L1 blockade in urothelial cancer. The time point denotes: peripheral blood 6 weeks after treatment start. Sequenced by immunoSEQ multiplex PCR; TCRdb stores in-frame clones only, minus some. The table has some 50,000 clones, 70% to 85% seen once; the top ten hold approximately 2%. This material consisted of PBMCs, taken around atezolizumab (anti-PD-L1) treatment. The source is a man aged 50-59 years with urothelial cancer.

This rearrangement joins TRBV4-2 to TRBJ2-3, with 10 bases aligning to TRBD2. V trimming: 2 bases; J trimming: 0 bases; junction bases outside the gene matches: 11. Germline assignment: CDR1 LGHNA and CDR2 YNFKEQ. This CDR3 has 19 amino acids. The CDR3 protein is CASSQKLAGGTTSTDTQYF. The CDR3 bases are TGTGCCAGCAGCCAAAAGTTAGCGGGGGGTACCACTAGCACAGATACGCAGTATTTT.

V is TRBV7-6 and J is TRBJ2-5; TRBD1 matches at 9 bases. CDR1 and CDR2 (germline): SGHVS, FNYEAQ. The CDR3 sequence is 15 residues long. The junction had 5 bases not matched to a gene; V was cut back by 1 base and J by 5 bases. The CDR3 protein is CASSLGQGVLETQYF. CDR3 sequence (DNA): TGTGCCAGCAGCTTAGGACAGGGGGTTTTGGAGACCCAGTACTTC.

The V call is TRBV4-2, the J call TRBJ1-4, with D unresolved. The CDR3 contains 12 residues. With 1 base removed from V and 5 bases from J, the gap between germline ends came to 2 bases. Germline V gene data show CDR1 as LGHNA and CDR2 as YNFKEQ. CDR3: CASSQANEKLFF. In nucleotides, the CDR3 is TGTGCCAGCAGCCAAGCGAATGAAAAACTGTTTTTT.

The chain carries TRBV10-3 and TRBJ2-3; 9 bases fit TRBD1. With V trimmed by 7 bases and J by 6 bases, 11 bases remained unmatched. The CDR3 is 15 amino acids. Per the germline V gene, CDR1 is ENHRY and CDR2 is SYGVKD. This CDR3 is CAIIPTGGERDTQYF. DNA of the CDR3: TGTGCCATCATTCCGACAGGGGGAGAGAGGGATACGCAGTATTTT.

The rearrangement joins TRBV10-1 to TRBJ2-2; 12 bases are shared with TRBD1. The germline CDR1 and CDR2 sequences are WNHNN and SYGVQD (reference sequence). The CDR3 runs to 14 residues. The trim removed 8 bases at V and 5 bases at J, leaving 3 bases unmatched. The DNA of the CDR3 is TGCGCCAGCGCGGGACAGGGGGCTACCGGGGAGCTGTTTTTT. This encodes CASAGQGATGELFF.

For the CDR3, the DNA is TGTGCCAGCAGTTTAATCGGTCCCGACAACAATGAGCAGTTCTTC. This codes for CASSLIGPDNNEQFF. V and J are TRBV27 and TRBJ2-1; D gene ambiguous. The CDR3 is 15 amino acids. Germline assignment: CDR1 MNHEY and CDR2 SMNVEV (reference sequence). Trimming took 2 bases from V and 5 from J, leaving 13 bases between them.

The CDR3 sequence: CASSLQRDWNEQFF. CDR3 DNA: TGTGCCAGCAGCTTACAGCGGGATTGGAATGAGCAGTTCTTC. V is TRBV7-2 and J is TRBJ2-1, with TRBD2 matching over 7 bases. Germline V gene lookup returns CDR1 SGHTA and CDR2 FQGNSA. The ends lost 2 bases at V and 7 bases at J; junction bases unmatched: 5. The CDR3 totals 14 residues.

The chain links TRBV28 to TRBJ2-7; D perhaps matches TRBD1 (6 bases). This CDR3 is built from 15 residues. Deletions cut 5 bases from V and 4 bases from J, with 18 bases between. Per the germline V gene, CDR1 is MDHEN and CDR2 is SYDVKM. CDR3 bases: TGTGCCAGCAGTCGACAGGACATGGTGTTATACGAGCAGTACTTC. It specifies CASSRQDMVLYEQYF.

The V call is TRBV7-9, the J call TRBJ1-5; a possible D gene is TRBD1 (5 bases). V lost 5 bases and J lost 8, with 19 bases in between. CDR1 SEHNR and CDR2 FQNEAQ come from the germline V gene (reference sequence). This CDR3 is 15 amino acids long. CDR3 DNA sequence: TGTGCCAGCAGCCGTGCCGAGACAGAAGGAGAGCCCCAGCATTTT. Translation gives CASSRAETEGEPQHF. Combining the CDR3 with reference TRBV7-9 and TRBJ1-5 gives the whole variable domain DTGVSQNPRHKITKRGQNVTFRCDPISEHNRLYWYRQTLGQGPEFLTYFQNEAQLEKSRLLSDRFSAERPKGSFSTLEIQRTEQGDSAMYLCASSRAETEGEPQHFGDGTRLSIL.

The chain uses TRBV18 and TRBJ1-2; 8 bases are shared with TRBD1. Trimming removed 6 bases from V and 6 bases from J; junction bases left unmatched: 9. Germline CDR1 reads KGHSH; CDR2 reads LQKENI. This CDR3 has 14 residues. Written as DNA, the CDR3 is TGTGCCAGCTCTGAGCCAGGGGGCGTGGATGGCTACACCTTC. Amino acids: CASSEPGGVDGYTF. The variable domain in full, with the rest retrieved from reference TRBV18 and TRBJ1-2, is NAGVMQNPRHLVRRRGQEARLRCSPMKGHSHVYWYRQLPEEGLKFMVYLQKENIIDESGMPKERFSAEFPKEGPSILRIQQVVRGDSAAYFCASSEPGGVDGYTFGSGTRLTVV.

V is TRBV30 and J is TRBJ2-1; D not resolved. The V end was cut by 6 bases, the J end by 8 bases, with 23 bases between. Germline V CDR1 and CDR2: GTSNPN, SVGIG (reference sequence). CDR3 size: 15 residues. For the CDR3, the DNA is TGTGCCTGTAATAGTGGATTCAGGCCTCAGGATGAGCAGTTCTTC. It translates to CACNSGFRPQDEQFF.

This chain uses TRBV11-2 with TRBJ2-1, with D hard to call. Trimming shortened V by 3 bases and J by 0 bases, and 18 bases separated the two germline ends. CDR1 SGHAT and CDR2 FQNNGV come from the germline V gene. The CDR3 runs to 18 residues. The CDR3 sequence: CASSFVVTPRNSYNEQFF. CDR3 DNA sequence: TGTGCCAGCAGCTTCGTAGTGACCCCCAGGAACTCCTACAATGAGCAGTTCTTC.

The CDR3 nucleotides read TGTGCCAGAAGCGGGGGACAGATGAACACTGAAGCTTTCTTT. Residues: CARSGGQMNTEAFF. The chain combines TRBV5-3 with TRBJ1-1; 7 positions match TRBD1. Being an ORF, TRBV5-3 has a function that is uncertain. V was pared by 4 bases and J by 0 bases, with 3 bases of the junction left unmatched. The CDR3 length is 14 residues.